This record looks at one TCR beta chain sequence and its context. The clone's antigen remains unknown. There are no base qualities to consult, and no much larger clone falls within one base. Including cysteine and phenylalanine, the CDR3 has 18 amino acids. Left in the record is the CDR3 DNA by itself, 54 bases read in frame from the first base. V is cut back by 7 bases and J by 0 bases, with 8 bases in the junction unmatched. This entry is derived from a study of patients and donors after allogeneic stem cell transplantation (dated by TCRdb to about 2020). Receptor amplification or capture employed RT-PCR. The instrument given in TCRdb is NextSeq 550. TCRdb trimmed the raw reads at Q25, called clones with MiXCR and kept productive beta chains. Every CDR3 protein is listed once, alongside the most common genes and DNA of its rows. In all, the sample holds about 90,000 distinct CDR3 sequences, and around 48% of those were seen once. The top ten clonotypes cover approximately 66% of the sample.

The chain employs TRBV12-3 or TRBV12-4 and TRBJ1-6, with 11 bases matching TRBD1. This receptor was taken from a human donor who was either an allogeneic HSCT recipient or a stem cell or donor lymphocyte infusion donor (not recorded which). It is not recorded whose cells these are; they may come from a transplant donor. Material: blood, either unsorted or a sorted T cell fraction (not recorded which). The CDR3 corresponds to CASNPGDRGSSYNSPLHF. The DNA sequence follows: TGTGCCAGCAATCCTGGGGACAGGGGGTCCTCCTATAATTCACCCCTCCACTTT.